The 28 T cell receptor beta chains given below trace back to one sample, sequenced in a study of OX40 agonist ivuxolimab in advanced cancers. The table came from immunoSEQ multiplex PCR; TCRdb's copy has only in-frame clones and leaves some out. The data contain approximately 60,000 clones, about 94% of them singletons. Sequences were derived from CD4+ or CD8+ T cells sorted from blood, sampled in a trial of the OX40 agonist ivuxolimab. Source of these receptors: an adult with an advanced solid tumor such as melanoma, head and neck, liver or kidney cancer.

The V call is TRBV6-6, the J call TRBJ2-5; 8 nucleotides align to TRBD1. CDR1 is MNHNY and CDR2 is SVGAGI in the germline V gene (reference sequence). There are 15 residues in the CDR3. V gave up 7 bases and J gave up 4 bases; unmatched junction bases: 11. The CDR3 here is CASTVHDRGGETQYF. The CDR3 nucleotides are TGTGCCAGCACCGTTCACGACAGGGGAGGAGAGACCCAGTACTTC.

This rearrangement joins TRBV7-2 to TRBJ2-3; possible D gene TRBD2, 6 bases. This CDR3 contains 17 residues. V dropped 1 base and J dropped 5 bases, with 19 bases sitting between them. Germline assignment: CDR1 SGHTA and CDR2 FQGNSA. CDR3 sequence reads: CASSLGDGGTGGDTQYF. For the CDR3, the DNA is TGTGCCAGCAGCTTAGGAGATGGCGGGACGGGCGGAGATACGCAGTATTTT.

This chain joins TRBV29-1 and TRBJ1-4; D remains unclear. The CDR3 is made up of 10 amino acids. Germline V gives CDR1 SQVTM, CDR2 ANQGSEA. V was pared by 1 base and J by 8 bases, with 2 bases between. This CDR3 is CSVEAEKLFF. The DNA of the CDR3 is TGCAGCGTTGAAGCCGAAAAACTGTTTTTT.

The chain recombines TRBV9 with TRBJ2-5, with D tentatively TRBD2 (6 bases). This CDR3 has 16 amino acids. Deletions cut 4 bases from V and 1 base from J, with 17 bases between. Germline CDR1 and CDR2: SGDLS and YYNGEE. The CDR3 coding sequence is TGTGCCAGCAGCCCTACGGGGGTTTCCATCCAAGAGACCCAGTACTTC. It encodes CASSPTGVSIQETQYF.

The V gene is TRBV10-3, the J gene TRBJ2-1; 9 nucleotides agree with TRBD2. Germline trimming cut 8 bases from V and 5 bases from J; bases unmatched to any gene: 7. This CDR3 comprises 14 residues. Germline CDR1 is ENHRY and CDR2 is SYGVKD. This CDR3 is CAIGRLAENNEQFF. The CDR3 nucleotides read TGTGCCATCGGACGACTAGCGGAGAACAATGAGCAGTTCTTC.

The chain has TRBV7-2 and TRBJ2-1, with D tentatively TRBD2 (5 bases). CDR3 length: 14 amino acids. Looked up from germline, CDR1 is SGHTA and CDR2 is FQGNSA. Trimming cost V 2 bases and J 5 bases, with 10 bases left between them. The CDR3 loop reads CASSLLGLHNEQFF. CDR3 nucleotides: TGTGCCAGCAGCTTATTAGGACTCCACAATGAGCAGTTCTTC.

The chain couples TRBV11-3 to TRBJ2-2; 7 positions match TRBD2. This CDR3 region has 15 residues. Germline assignment: CDR1 SGHNT and CDR2 YENEEA. The V and J ends lost 1 base and 7 bases, in that order; junction bases with no gene match: 6. Here the CDR3 reads CASSLVSGKGGELFF. CDR3 sequence (DNA): TGTGCCAGCAGCTTAGTCAGCGGGAAGGGCGGGGAGCTGTTTTTT.

This clone is a singleton in its sample. The rearrangement links TRBV7-2 to TRBJ1-1; D perhaps matches TRBD1 (5 bases). V lost 5 bases, J lost 1 base, and 14 bases lay in between. This CDR3 comprises 15 residues. The germline CDR1 and CDR2 sequences are SGHTA and FQGNSA. The CDR3 DNA reads as TGTGCCAGCAGCCCCAGTTGGGGGGGGAACACTGAAGCTTTCTTT. It codes for CASSPSWGGNTEAFF. The variable domain in full, with the rest retrieved from reference TRBV7-2 and TRBJ1-1, is GAGVSQSPSNKVTEKGKDVELRCDPISGHTALYWYRQSLGQGLEFLIYFQGNSAPDKSGLPSDRFSAERTGGSVSTLTIQRTQQEDSAVYLCASSPSWGGNTEAFFGQGTRLTVV.

This rearrangement joins TRBV15 to TRBJ1-2; D is uncertain. CDR1 is LNHNV and CDR2 is YYDKDF in the germline V gene (reference sequence). V was pared by 2 bases and J by 5 bases, with 15 bases between. The CDR3 has 15 residues. For the CDR3, the DNA is TGTGCCACCAGCAGAAGAGTTGGGTCGGATTATGGCTACACCTTC. The encoded protein is CATSRRVGSDYGYTF.

The V gene is TRBV15, the J gene TRBJ1-4; D is unclear. Looked up from germline, CDR1 is LNHNV and CDR2 is YYDKDF (reference sequence). The CDR3 length is 14 residues. V gave up 5 bases and J gave up 8 bases, with 15 bases separating them. CDR3 protein: CATSPVRRGEKLFF. For the CDR3, the DNA is TGTGCCACCAGCCCCGTTAGAAGAGGGGAAAAACTGTTTTTT.

Only a few counts were recorded for this clone. The V call is TRBV9, the J call TRBJ1-5; weak D call: TRBD1 (5 bases). The V and J ends lost 0 bases and 1 base respectively, with 8 bases between them. CDR1 SGDLS and CDR2 YYNGEE come from the germline V gene. The CDR3 runs to 15 residues. The CDR3 DNA follows: TGTGCCAGCAGCGTAGGGGGGTCAAGCAATCAGCCCCAGCATTTT. This sequence encodes CASSVGGSSNQPQHF.

The V gene is TRBV30, the J gene TRBJ1-2; D not certain. This CDR3 contains 11 residues. Germline-derived CDR1 and CDR2 are GTSNPN and SVGIG (reference sequence). The germline V and J ends were trimmed by 4 bases and 2 bases, with 5 bases remaining between them. The CDR3 DNA reads as TGTGCCTGGACAGGCAACTATGGCTACACCTTC. It specifies CAWTGNYGYTF.

This clone is a singleton in its sample. This chain connects TRBV5-1 to TRBJ1-3, with unresolved D. The length of the CDR3 is 14 residues. CDR1 is SGHRS and CDR2 is YFSETQ in the germline V gene. Between the trimmed V and J ends, which lost 6 bases and 1 base, there was a span of 11 bases. Written as DNA, the CDR3 is TGCGCCAGCATGGAAGACCAGTCTGGAAACACCATATATTTT. Translation gives CASMEDQSGNTIYF.

V and J are TRBV7-9 and TRBJ1-6; D not certain. Germline CDR1 is SEHNR and CDR2 is FQNEAQ (reference sequence). The V gene lost 9 bases and the J gene lost 2 bases, with 11 bases spanning the gap. The CDR3 is 14 amino acids. As DNA, the CDR3 is TGTGCCAGACTAGCGGGTGCCTATAATTCACCCCTCCACTTT. Translation gives CARLAGAYNSPLHF.

The rearrangement uses TRBV27 and TRBJ1-2; TRBD1 aligns across 9 bases. The CDR3 contains 13 residues. With 7 bases clipped from V and 5 bases from J, the junction kept 5 bases outside the gene matches. Per the germline V gene, CDR1 is MNHEY and CDR2 is SMNVEV (reference sequence). CDR3 loop: CASMGQGKYGYTF. The DNA of the CDR3 is TGTGCCAGCATGGGACAGGGTAAATATGGCTACACCTTC.

This rearrangement joins TRBV13 to TRBJ2-1, with 9 positions matching TRBD2. V lost 1 base and J lost 8; bases outside the gene matches: 9. Germline CDR1 PRHDT, CDR2 FYEKMQ (reference sequence). This CDR3 is built from 16 residues. CDR3 residues: CASSLVLGGRAHEQFF. The CDR3 nucleotides read TGTGCCAGCAGCTTAGTGTTGGGCGGGAGGGCCCATGAGCAGTTCTTC.

This rearrangement joins TRBV30 to TRBJ2-1; 11 nucleotides agree with TRBD2. V trimming: 3 bases; J trimming: 4 bases; junction bases outside the gene matches: 5. The CDR3 covers 15 residues. Germline loops: CDR1 GTSNPN, CDR2 SVGIG (reference sequence). CDR3: CAWRVLAGGYNEQFF. The CDR3 nucleotides are TGTGCCTGGAGAGTGCTAGCGGGAGGATACAATGAGCAGTTCTTC.

This sequence joins TRBV6-1 and TRBJ1-5; D unclear. The V gene lost 3 bases and the J gene lost 3 bases, with 9 bases spanning the gap. This CDR3 is built from 14 residues. The germline gives CDR1 MNHNS, CDR2 SASEGT. CDR3 amino acids: CASSESVYNQPQHF. DNA of the CDR3: TGTGCCAGCAGTGAGTCGGTGTACAATCAGCCCCAGCATTTT.

This clone was found a few times. The rearrangement uses TRBV13 and TRBJ2-7; D is undetermined. The CDR3 has 13 residues. Trimming shortened V by 4 bases and J by 0 bases, and 7 bases separated the two germline ends. Germline assignment: CDR1 PRHDT and CDR2 FYEKMQ (reference sequence). The DNA of the CDR3 is TGTGCCAGCAGCTCCGGCGACTCCTACGAGCAGTACTTC. Its protein product is CASSSGDSYEQYF. The full variable domain, rest sourced from reference TRBV13 and TRBJ2-7, is AAGVIQSPRHLIKEKRETATLKCYPIPRHDTVYWYQQGPGQDPQFLISFYEKMQSDKGSIPDRFSAQQFSDYHSELNMSSLELGDSALYFCASSSGDSYEQYFGPGTRLTVT.

The chain joins TRBV27 to TRBJ2-1, with D perhaps matching TRBD2 (6 bases). This CDR3 has 18 residues. The ends were cut back, 5 bases at V and 3 bases at J, with 23 bases in the middle. Germline V gene lookup returns CDR1 MNHEY and CDR2 SMNVEV (reference sequence). The CDR3 region is CASSPPPSLGGIYNEQFF. As DNA, the CDR3 is TGTGCCAGCAGTCCACCTCCGTCCCTGGGAGGTATCTACAATGAGCAGTTCTTC.

The rearrangement uses TRBV5-5 and TRBJ1-5; D gene uncertain. Germline values: CDR1 SGHKS, CDR2 YYEKEE (reference sequence). This CDR3 is 14 amino acids long. Trimming took off 2 bases at V and 1 base at J, with 7 bases between the two ends. The CDR3 DNA sequence: TGTGCCAGCAGCTTTGGGCGGAGCAATCAGCCCCAGCATTTT. It yields the protein CASSFGRSNQPQHF. The complete variable domain, with remaining parts taken from reference TRBV5-5 and TRBJ1-5, reads DAGVTQSPTHLIKTRGQQVTLRCSPISGHKSVSWYQQVLGQGPQFIFQYYEKEERGRGNFPDRFSARQFPNYSSELNVNALLLGDSALYLCASSFGRSNQPQHFGDGTRLSIL.

V usage is TRBV25-1 and J usage is TRBJ2-2; possible D gene TRBD1, 6 bases. CDR1 and CDR2 (germline): MGHDK, SYGVNS. V was pared by 3 bases and J by 1 base, with 12 bases between. This CDR3 comprises 16 residues. CDR3 sequence: CASSDPKQGNTGELFF. CDR3 DNA: TGTGCCAGCAGTGACCCCAAACAGGGGAACACCGGGGAGCTGTTTTTT.

The chain couples TRBV27 to TRBJ1-5; D gene unclear. Trimming cost V 8 bases and J 6 bases, with 5 bases left between them. The CDR3 covers 10 residues. Germline CDR1 and CDR2: MNHEY and SMNVEV (reference sequence). CDR3 in DNA: TGTGCCAGCGGCGTTCAGCCCCAGCATTTT. Its protein product is CASGVQPQHF.

The table lists this clone with a count of one. This sequence joins TRBV19 and TRBJ1-1; D is uncertain. CDR3 length: 12 residues. Germline CDR1 and CDR2: LNHDA and SQIVND (reference sequence). The V end lost 7 bases, the J end lost 1 base, and 7 bases lay between the germline ends. The CDR3 DNA reads TGTGCCAGTATTGGGAGGAACACTGAAGCTTTCTTT. Translating gives CASIGRNTEAFF.

This clone was counted once. The chain carries TRBV15 and TRBJ1-3; no clear D gene. The ends were cut back, 6 bases at V and 0 bases at J, with 21 bases in the middle. The CDR3 loop spans 18 amino acids. The germline gives CDR1 LNHNV, CDR2 YYDKDF (reference sequence). As DNA, the CDR3 is TGTGCCACCAGTGAGAGGGTCCCGGACGGATTCTCTGGAAACACCATATATTTT. Protein product: CATSERVPDGFSGNTIYF.

V gene TRBV7-8 combines with J gene TRBJ2-1; no reliable D call. This CDR3 comprises 12 residues. CDR1 is SGHVS and CDR2 is FQNEAQ in the germline V gene. The V end was cut by 5 bases, the J end by 8 bases, with 10 bases between. The CDR3 here is CASSPPWYEQFF. DNA for the CDR3: TGTGCCAGCAGCCCCCCTTGGTATGAGCAGTTCTTC.

V is TRBV7-3 and J is TRBJ2-3; D remains ambiguous. V lost 5 bases and J lost 4, with 10 bases in between. This CDR3 contains 13 residues. CDR1 SGHTA and CDR2 FQGTGA come from the germline V gene. CDR3 coding DNA: TGTGCCAGCAGCGTGACCGGACCAGATACGCAGTATTTT. It encodes CASSVTGPDTQYF.

Sample share makes this clone medium-sized. The chain couples TRBV5-1 to TRBJ2-7; TRBD1 aligns across 10 bases. The V and J ends lost 4 bases and 0 bases, in that order; junction bases with no gene match: 4. The CDR3 covers 15 residues. From germline, CDR1 is SGHRS and CDR2 YFSETQ. CDR3 sequence (DNA): TGCGCCAGCAGCAGGGACAGGGGCGTCTCCTACGAGCAGTACTTC. The encoded protein is CASSRDRGVSYEQYF. The full variable domain, in which reference TRBV5-1 and TRBJ2-7 provide the parts outside the CDR3, is KAGVTQTPRYLIKTRGQQVTLSCSPISGHRSVSWYQQTPGQGLQFLFEYFSETQRNKGNFPGRFSGRQFSNSRSEMNVSTLELGDSALYLCASSRDRGVSYEQYFGPGTRLTVT.